These T cell receptor beta chains were read from a single sample in a study of CD8 T cells in Susac syndrome. One entry per CDR3 protein results from TCRdb running MiXCR on the immunoSEQ multiplex PCR reads. The profile shows around 71,000 distinct CDR3 sequences, around 96% of them singletons. The sample comprised CD4+ T cells from PBMCs. The receptors were gathered from a human donor with multiple sclerosis. Each CDR3 is given with its conserved first and last residue. The order of the fields is V gene, clone size, D gene, J gene, CDR3 DNA, CDR3 protein. The D gene is left open where the match is weak. Size values are once, few and many counts, or a class for expanded clones, and some rows have none.

TRBV27	-	TRBD1	TRBJ2-2	TGTGCCAGCAGTTTTTGGACAGGGGACACCGGGGAGCTGTTTTTT	CASSFWTGDTGELFF
TRBV3-1	-	-	TRBJ1-2	TGTGCCAGCAGCCAAGGTGACGGTGGCTACACCTTC	CASSQGDGGYTF
TRBV5-1	-	-	TRBJ2-5	TGCGCCAGCAGCCTGGACGGACAAGAGACCCAGTACTTC	CASSLDGQETQYF
TRBV7-9	-	-	TRBJ2-2	TGTGCCAGCAGCAACAGGGTCGCCGGGGAGCTGTTTTTT	CASSNRVAGELFF
TRBV12-3/TRBV12-4	-	-	TRBJ2-3	TGTGCCAGCTCAAAAAGGGGTGAGACAGATACGCAGTATTTT	CASSKRGETDTQYF
TRBV7-9	-	-	TRBJ2-1	TGTGCCAGCAGCTCCGGGACATATGTTGAGCAGTTCTTC	CASSSGTYVEQFF
TRBV7-6	-	TRBD1	TRBJ2-3	TGTGCCAGCAGCTTAACCGGGACAGTGGCCACAGATACGCAGTATTTT	CASSLTGTVATDTQYF
TRBV27	few	TRBD2	TRBJ2-1	TGTGCCAGCAGTTTACGGCGGGGGGGCGGTGAGCAGTTCTTC	CASSLRRGGGEQFF
TRBV7-2	-	-	TRBJ1-4	TGTGCCAGCAGCGCGAGGGCCGAACATGAAAAACTGTTTTTT	CASSARAEHEKLFF
TRBV7-9	-	-	TRBJ1-2	TGTGCCAGCAGCTACCCATACGGCCGAGCAATTAACTATGGCTACACCTTC	CASSYPYGRAINYGYTF
TRBV6-2/TRBV6-3	-	-	TRBJ2-1	TGTGCCAGCAGCCCAGGAGGAGGCAGAAATGAGCAGTTCTTC	CASSPGGGRNEQFF
TRBV12-3/TRBV12-4	-	-	TRBJ2-5	TGTGCCAGCAGTTTCGGGAAGAGCCAAGAGACCCAGTACTTC	CASSFGKSQETQYF
TRBV5-1	-	-	TRBJ2-1	TGCGCCAGCAGCCCCGGCGCCCACAGGGGGGGTCACAATGAGCAGTTCTTC	CASSPGAHRGGHNEQFF
TRBV3-1	few	-	TRBJ2-3	TGTGCCAGCAGCCTACAAAGCACAGATACGCAGTATTTT	CASSLQSTDTQYF
TRBV3-1	-	TRBD1	TRBJ2-7	TGTGCCAGCAGCCGTCGACAGGGTCCTAGCTCCTACGAGCAGTACTTC	CASSRRQGPSSYEQYF
TRBV7-9	-	TRBD1	TRBJ2-1	TGTGCCAGCGGGACAGCATCCTACAATGAGCAGTTCTTC	CASGTASYNEQFF
TRBV5-1	-	TRBD1	TRBJ2-7	TGCGCCAGCAGCCTGACCTCCGGGACAGGGAAGAGCGAGCAGTACTTC	CASSLTSGTGKSEQYF
TRBV5-8	-	TRBD2	TRBJ2-5	TGTGCCAGCAGTTACAGCGGGGGCCGCCAAGAGACCCAGTACTTC	CASSYSGGRQETQYF
TRBV12-3/TRBV12-4	-	-	TRBJ2-3	TGTGCCAGCAGTCCCCTCCGGGACCTCTGGGGCACAGATACGCAGTATTTT	CASSPLRDLWGTDTQYF
TRBV7-9	-	-	TRBJ1-6	TGTGCCAGCAGCTTATATTCGTTGCGGGCAGGGAATTCACCCCTCCACTTT	CASSLYSLRAGNSPLHF
TRBV19	-	TRBD1	TRBJ1-4	TGTGCCAGTAGTATAGTGGCAGGGGGTAATGAAAAACTGTTTTTT	CASSIVAGGNEKLFF
TRBV3-1	-	-	TRBJ2-1	TGTGCCAGCAGCGGGGCCTACTACAATGAGCAGTTCTTC	CASSGAYYNEQFF
TRBV2	-	-	TRBJ2-1	TGTGCCAGCAGTGAGGGCAGGGGGGGATACAATGAGCAGTTCTTC	CASSEGRGGYNEQFF
TRBV12-3/TRBV12-4	-	TRBD1	TRBJ2-1	TGTGCCAGCAGTTTACTGGGACAGGGGAACAATGAGCAGTTCTTC	CASSLLGQGNNEQFF
TRBV15	-	-	TRBJ2-7	TGTGCCACCAGCAGAACCCGGGACACCTCCTACGAGCAGTACTTC	CATSRTRDTSYEQYF
TRBV12-3/TRBV12-4	-	TRBD2	TRBJ2-5	TGTGCCAGCAGCTCGGGAGCGGGGAAGACCCAGTACTTC	CASSSGAGKTQYF
TRBV9	-	TRBD1	TRBJ2-2	TGTGCCAGCAGCGCGGGACAGGGGAACACCGGGGAGCTGTTTTTT	CASSAGQGNTGELFF
TRBV28	-	-	TRBJ1-1	TGTGCCAGCAGTTTGTCAACAGGGCTTGAGAGTGAAGCTTTCTTT	CASSLSTGLESEAFF
TRBV3-1	-	-	TRBJ2-5	TGTGCCAGCAGCCGAAGCGGGCGGCAAGAGACCCAGTACTTC	CASSRSGRQETQYF
TRBV18	-	-	TRBJ2-7	TGTGCCAGCTCACAGTCGGCAGCCTCCTACGAGCAGTACTTC	CASSQSAASYEQYF
TRBV12-3/TRBV12-4	once	TRBD2	TRBJ2-1	TGTGCCAGCTCCCCTAACACGGGGCTAGCGGTCTACAATGAGCAGTTCTTC	CASSPNTGLAVYNEQFF
TRBV5-1	-	TRBD1	TRBJ1-5	TGCGCCAGCAGCTTGGCAGGGGGTGCCGTCGCCCAGCATTTT	CASSLAGGAVAQHF